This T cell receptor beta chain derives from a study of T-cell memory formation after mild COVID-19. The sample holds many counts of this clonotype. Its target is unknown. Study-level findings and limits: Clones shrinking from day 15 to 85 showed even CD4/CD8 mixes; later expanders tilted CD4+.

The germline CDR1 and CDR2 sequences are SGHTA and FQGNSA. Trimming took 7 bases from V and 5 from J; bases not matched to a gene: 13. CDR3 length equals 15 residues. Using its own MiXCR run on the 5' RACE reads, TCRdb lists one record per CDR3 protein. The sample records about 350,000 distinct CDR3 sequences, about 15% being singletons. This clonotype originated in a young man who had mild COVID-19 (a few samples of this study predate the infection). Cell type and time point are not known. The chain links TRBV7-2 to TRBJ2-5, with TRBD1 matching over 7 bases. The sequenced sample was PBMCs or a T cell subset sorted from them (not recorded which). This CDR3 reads CASKRQGLLSETQYF. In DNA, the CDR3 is TGTGCCAGCAAAAGACAGGGTCTTCTTAGTGAGACCCAGTACTTC. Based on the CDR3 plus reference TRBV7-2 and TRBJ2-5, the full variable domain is GAGVSQSPSNKVTEKGKDVELRCDPISGHTALYWYRQSLGQGLEFLIYFQGNSAPDKSGLPSDRFSAERTGGSVSTLTIQRTQQEDSAVYLCASKRQGLLSETQYFGPGTRLLVL.